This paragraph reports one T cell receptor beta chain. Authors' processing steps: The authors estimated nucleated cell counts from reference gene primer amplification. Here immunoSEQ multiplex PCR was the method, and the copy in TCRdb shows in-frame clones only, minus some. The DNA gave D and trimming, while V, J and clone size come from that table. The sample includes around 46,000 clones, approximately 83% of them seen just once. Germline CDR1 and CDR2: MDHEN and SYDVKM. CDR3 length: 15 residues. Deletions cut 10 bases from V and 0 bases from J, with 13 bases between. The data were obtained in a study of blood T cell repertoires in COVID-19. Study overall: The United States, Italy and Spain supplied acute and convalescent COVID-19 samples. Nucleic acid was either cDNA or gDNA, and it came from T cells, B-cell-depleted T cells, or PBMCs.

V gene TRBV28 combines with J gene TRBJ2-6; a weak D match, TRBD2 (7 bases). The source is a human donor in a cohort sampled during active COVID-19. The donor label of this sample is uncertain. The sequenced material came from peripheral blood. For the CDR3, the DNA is TGTGCCATCCAGGGAGGGGGCTCTGGGGCCAACGTCCTGACTTTC. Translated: CAIQGGGSGANVLTF.